This TCR beta chain derives from a study of cytomegalovirus exposure and HLA in healthy donors. Study in general: Among several hundred genotyped donors, about 85% fell in the Caucasian-associated ancestry cluster.

It was with 60 Vbeta and 13 Jbeta primers that the PCR ran. Clones were sequenced by immunoSEQ multiplex PCR, and TCRdb holds only the in-frame ones, with some missing. The sample lists about 120,000 clones; 75% to 90% were seen once. The ends lost 4 bases at V and 0 bases at J; junction bases unmatched: 6. The CDR3 runs to 16 residues. Germline V lookup: CDR1 MNHEY, CDR2 SMNVEV (reference sequence). Findings of the study overall: Reportedly, a later analysis found an Asian-associated ancestry cluster had fewer N-insertions than the roughly 670-donor mean.

A note on this clone: What it recognizes is unknown.

J is TRBJ2-7 and V is TRBV27, with 10 bases identical to TRBD1. Input material: PBMCs. The receptor was derived from a female donor in good health and CMV-seropositive. The CDR3 is CASSSDRGLLSYEQYF. CDR3 sequence (DNA): TGTGCCAGCAGTTCAGACAGGGGGCTCCTCTCCTACGAGCAGTACTTC.